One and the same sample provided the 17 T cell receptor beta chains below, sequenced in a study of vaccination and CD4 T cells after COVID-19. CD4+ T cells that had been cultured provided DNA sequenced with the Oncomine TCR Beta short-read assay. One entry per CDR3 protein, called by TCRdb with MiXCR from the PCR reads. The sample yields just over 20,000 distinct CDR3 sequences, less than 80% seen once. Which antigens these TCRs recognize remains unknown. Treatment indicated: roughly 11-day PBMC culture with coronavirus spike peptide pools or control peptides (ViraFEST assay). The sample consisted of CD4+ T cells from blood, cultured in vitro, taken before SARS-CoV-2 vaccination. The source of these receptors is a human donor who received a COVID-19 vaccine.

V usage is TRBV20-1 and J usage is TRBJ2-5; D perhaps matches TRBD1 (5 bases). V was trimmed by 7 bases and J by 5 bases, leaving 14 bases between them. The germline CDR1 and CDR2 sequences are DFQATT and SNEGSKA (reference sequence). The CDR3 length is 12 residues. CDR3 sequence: CSVRKGLETQYF. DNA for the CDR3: TGCAGTGTCCGTAAGGGGCTGGAGACCCAGTACTTC.

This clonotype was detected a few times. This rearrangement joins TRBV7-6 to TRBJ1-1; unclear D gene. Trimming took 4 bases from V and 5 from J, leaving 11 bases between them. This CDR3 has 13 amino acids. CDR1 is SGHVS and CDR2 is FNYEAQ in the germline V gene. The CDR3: CASSSPSQTEAFF. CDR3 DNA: TGTGCCAGCAGCTCCCCCTCTCAGACTGAAGCTTTCTTT. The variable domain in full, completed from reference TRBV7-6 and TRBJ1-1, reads GAGVSQSPRYKVTKRGQDVALRCDPISGHVSLYWYRQALGQGPEFLTYFNYEAQQDKSGLPNDRFSAERPEGSISTLTIQRTEQRDSAMYRCASSSPSQTEAFFGQGTRLTVV.

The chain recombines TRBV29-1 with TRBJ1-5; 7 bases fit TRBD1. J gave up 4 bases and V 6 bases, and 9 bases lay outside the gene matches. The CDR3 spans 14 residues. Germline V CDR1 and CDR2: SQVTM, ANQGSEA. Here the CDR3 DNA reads TGCAGCGTCACTGAGGGACAGCCGAATCAGCCCCAGCATTTT. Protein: CSVTEGQPNQPQHF.

This CDR3 is CASSESGGETQYF. The CDR3 nucleotides are TGCGCCAGCAGTGAGTCGGGGGGGGAGACCCAGTACTTC. The chain uses TRBV10-1 and TRBJ2-5; TRBD2 aligns across 7 bases. J was trimmed by 5 bases and V by 0 bases; bases with no gene match: 0. Germline CDR1 and CDR2: WNHNN and SYGVQD (reference sequence). The CDR3 spans 13 residues.

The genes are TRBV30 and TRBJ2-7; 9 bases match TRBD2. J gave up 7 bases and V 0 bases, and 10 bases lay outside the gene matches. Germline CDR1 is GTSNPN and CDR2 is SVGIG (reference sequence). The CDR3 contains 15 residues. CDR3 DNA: TGTGCCTGGAGTGTAAAGGGCGGGGGGGCCGGGGAGCAGTACTTC. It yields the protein CAWSVKGGGAGEQYF.

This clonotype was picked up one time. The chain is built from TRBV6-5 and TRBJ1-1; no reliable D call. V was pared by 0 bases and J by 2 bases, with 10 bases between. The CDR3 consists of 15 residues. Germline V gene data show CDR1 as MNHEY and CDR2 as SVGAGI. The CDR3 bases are TGTGCCAGCAGTTACTCGGGGAAAGGTAACACTGAAGCTTTCTTT. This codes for CASSYSGKGNTEAFF.

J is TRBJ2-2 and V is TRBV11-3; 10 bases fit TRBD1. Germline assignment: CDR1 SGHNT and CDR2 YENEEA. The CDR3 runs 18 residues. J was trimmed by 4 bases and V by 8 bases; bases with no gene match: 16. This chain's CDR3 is CASDAGTGDPRATGELFF. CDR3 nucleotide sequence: TGTGCCAGCGATGCCGGGACAGGGGATCCGCGGGCCACCGGGGAGCTGTTTTTT.

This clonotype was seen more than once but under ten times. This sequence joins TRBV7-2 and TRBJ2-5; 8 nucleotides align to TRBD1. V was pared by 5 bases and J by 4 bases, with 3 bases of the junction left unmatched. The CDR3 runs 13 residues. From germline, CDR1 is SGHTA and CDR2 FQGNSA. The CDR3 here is CASSPDRAETQYF. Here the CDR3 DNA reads TGTGCCAGCAGCCCGGACAGGGCAGAGACCCAGTACTTC.

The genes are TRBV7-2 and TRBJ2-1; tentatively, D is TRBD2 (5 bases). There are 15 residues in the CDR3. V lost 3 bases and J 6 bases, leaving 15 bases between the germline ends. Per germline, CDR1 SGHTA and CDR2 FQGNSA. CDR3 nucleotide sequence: TGTGCCAGCAGCTTGGCCAGCGGTGACTCCAATGAGCAGTTCTTC. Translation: CASSLASGDSNEQFF.

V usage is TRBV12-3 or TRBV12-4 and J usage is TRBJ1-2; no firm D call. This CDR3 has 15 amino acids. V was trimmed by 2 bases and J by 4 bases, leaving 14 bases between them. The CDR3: CASSLRQGAGYGYTF. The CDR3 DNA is TGTGCCAGCAGTTTACGTCAAGGCGCTGGCTATGGCTACACCTTC.

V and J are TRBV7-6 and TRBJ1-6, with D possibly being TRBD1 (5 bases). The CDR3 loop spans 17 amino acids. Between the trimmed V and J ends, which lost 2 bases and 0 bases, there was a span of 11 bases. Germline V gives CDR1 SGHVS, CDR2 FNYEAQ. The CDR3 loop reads CASSLSPQGSYNSPLHF. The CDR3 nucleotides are TGTGCCAGCAGCTTATCCCCTCAGGGCTCCTATAATTCACCCCTCCACTTT.

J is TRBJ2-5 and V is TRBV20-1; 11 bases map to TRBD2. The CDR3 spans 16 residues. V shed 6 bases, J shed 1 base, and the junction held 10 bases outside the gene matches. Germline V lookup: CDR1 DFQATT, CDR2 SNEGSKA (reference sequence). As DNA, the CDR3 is TGCAGTGCCGCCCCACTAGCGGGGGTGCTCCAAGAGACCCAGTACTTC. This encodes CSAAPLAGVLQETQYF.

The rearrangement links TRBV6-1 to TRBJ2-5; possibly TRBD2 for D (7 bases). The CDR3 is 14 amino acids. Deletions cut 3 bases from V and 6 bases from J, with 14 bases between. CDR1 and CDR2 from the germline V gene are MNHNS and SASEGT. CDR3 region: CASSDGLGGKTQYF. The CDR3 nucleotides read TGTGCCAGCAGTGACGGACTAGGGGGGAAGACCCAGTACTTC.

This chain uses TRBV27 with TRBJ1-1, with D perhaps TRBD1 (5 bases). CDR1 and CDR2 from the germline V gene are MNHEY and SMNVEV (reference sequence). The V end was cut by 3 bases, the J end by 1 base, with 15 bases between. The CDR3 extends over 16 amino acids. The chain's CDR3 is CASSFSARGGNTEAFF. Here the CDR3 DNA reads TGTGCCAGCAGTTTCTCGGCGAGGGGCGGGAACACTGAAGCTTTCTTT.

The CDR3 loop is CASSASPTGGLDNEQFF. CDR3 in DNA: TGTGCCAGCAGTGCTTCCCCGACAGGGGGCTTAGACAATGAGCAGTTCTTC. The chain recombines TRBV2 with TRBJ2-1, with 10 nucleotides matching TRBD1. Per germline, CDR1 SNHLY and CDR2 FYNNEI. V dropped 4 bases and J dropped 5; count of bases not matched to a gene: 11. This CDR3 is 17 amino acids long.

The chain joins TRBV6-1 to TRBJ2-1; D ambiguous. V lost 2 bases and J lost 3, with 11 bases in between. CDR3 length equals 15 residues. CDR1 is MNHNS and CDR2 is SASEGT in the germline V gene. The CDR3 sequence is CASSEPGGVYNEQFF. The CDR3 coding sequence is TGTGCCAGCAGTGAACCCGGTGGGGTCTACAATGAGCAGTTCTTC.

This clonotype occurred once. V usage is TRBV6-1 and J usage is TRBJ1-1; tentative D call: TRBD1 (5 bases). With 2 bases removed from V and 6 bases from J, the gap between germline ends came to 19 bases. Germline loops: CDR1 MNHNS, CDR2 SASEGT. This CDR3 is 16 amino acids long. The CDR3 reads CASSEPWIPGGAEAFF. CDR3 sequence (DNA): TGTGCCAGCAGTGAACCGTGGATCCCGGGGGGGGCTGAAGCTTTCTTT.